The clone carrying this T cell receptor beta chain appeared once. Antigen: not known. This entry is derived from a study of cytomegalovirus exposure and HLA in healthy donors. For the study at large: From about 200 million T cells, an earlier analysis saw around 120 million unique TCR beta sequences. Study-wide results and limits: Later analysis suggested links between common viral pathogens and several top significant clusters.

J gave up 15 bases and V 0 bases, and 6 bases lay outside the gene matches. Germline assignment: CDR1 SGHTA and CDR2 FQGTGA. The CDR3 runs 13 residues. Vbeta (60) and Jbeta (13) primers were used in the PCR. TCRdb's copy holds only in-frame clones and misses some; the assay was immunoSEQ multiplex PCR. The data show 70,000 to 75,000 clones, 72% seen once. Specimen: PBMCs. The source is a woman aged 40 to 50 in good health and CMV-seropositive. The chain carries TRBV7-3 and TRBJ2-1; 9 nucleotides align to TRBD1. The CDR3 spells CASSLTWDRDPFF. For the CDR3, the DNA is TGTGCCAGCAGCTTAACGTGGGACAGGGATCCGTTCTTC.